Listed below are T cell receptor beta chains from one sample, sequenced in a study of cytomegalovirus exposure and HLA in healthy donors. Here immunoSEQ multiplex PCR was the method, and the copy in TCRdb shows in-frame clones only, minus some. The sample has about 160,000 clones, around 72% seen once. Input material: PBMCs. These receptors originate from a man aged 40-49 years in good health and CMV-seropositive. The CDR3 runs from the conserved cysteine through the conserved F or W. The D gene is left open where the match is weak. Clone sizes are given selectively: once, few, many, or a class where the clone is expanded.

v_call	clone_size	d_call	j_call	cdr3_nt	cdr3_aa
TRBV18	.	.	TRBJ1-3	TGTGCCAGCTCACCCGGCCAGGGAATCCCCGGAAACACCATATATTTT	CASSPGQGIPGNTIYF
TRBV29-1	.	.	TRBJ2-1	TGCAGCGTTGAAGGCTGGGGCGTACCCTACAATGAGCAGTTCTTC	CSVEGWGVPYNEQFF
TRBV19	.	TRBD2	TRBJ2-2	TGTGCCAGTAAGTCGGACTCGGGAGGCTACACCGGGGAGCTGTTTTTT	CASKSDSGGYTGELFF
TRBV5-6	few	.	TRBJ1-1	TGTGCCAGCAGCTCATGGGGAGGGAACACTGAAGCTTTCTTT	CASSSWGGNTEAFF
TRBV7-9	.	TRBD1	TRBJ1-6	TGTGCCACTGCGGACAGGGGGTATTCACCCCTCCACTTT	CATADRGYSPLHF
TRBV7-3	.	TRBD1	TRBJ2-5	TGTGCCAGCAGCTTATTCGGGACAGGGGGCGGAGAGACCCAGTACTTC	CASSLFGTGGGETQYF
TRBV5-6	.	TRBD2	TRBJ2-3	TGTGCCAGCAGCTTGGGGGCTAGCGGACCGTCAGATACGCAGTATTTT	CASSLGASGPSDTQYF
TRBV7-9	.	TRBD1	TRBJ1-4	TGTGCCAGCAGCGCTCGGACAGGGAAAGGGGAAAAACTGTTTTTT	CASSARTGKGEKLFF
TRBV18	.	.	TRBJ2-7	TGTGCCAGCTCAAGACTGAGTACCGATGAGCAGTACTTC	CASSRLSTDEQYF
TRBV11-2	.	.	TRBJ2-7	TGTGCCAGCAGCTTAGATGGTATCTGGGCTGACAACTTC	CASSLDGIWADNF
TRBV27	.	.	TRBJ1-4	TGTGCCAGCAGTCAATCTGGACAGTTTAATGAAAAACTGTTTTTT	CASSQSGQFNEKLFF
TRBV19	.	.	TRBJ1-2	TGTGCCAGTAGTGCCCGGGACACCCGAGGGGATGACTACACCTTC	CASSARDTRGDDYTF
TRBV19	.	TRBD1	TRBJ1-5	TGTGCCAGTATGGGACAGGGGATAAGGAATCAGCCCCAGCATTTT	CASMGQGIRNQPQHF
TRBV5-1	.	TRBD1	TRBJ2-7	TGCGCCAGCAGCAAGGGGACAGGGGCCTACGAGCAGTACTTC	CASSKGTGAYEQYF
TRBV6-1	.	.	TRBJ2-1	TGTGCCAGCAGTGATACAGGGACCTACTACAATGAGCAGTTCTTC	CASSDTGTYYNEQFF
TRBV11-2	.	TRBD2	TRBJ2-5	TGTGCCAGCAGCGTACAACTAGCGGGGGGACTAAAGACCCAGTACTTC	CASSVQLAGGLKTQYF
TRBV6-6	.	TRBD1	TRBJ1-1	TGTGCCAGCAGTGACAGGGGGAACACTGAAGCTTTCTTT	CASSDRGNTEAFF
TRBV29-1	.	TRBD1	TRBJ2-7	TGCAGCGTTGAACGGACAGGATCTTACGAGCAGTACTTC	CSVERTGSYEQYF
TRBV4-1	.	.	TRBJ2-5	TGCGCCAGCAGCCAAGATGGAGGCGGCTGGGAGGAGACCCAGTACTTC	CASSQDGGGWEETQYF
TRBV5-4	.	.	TRBJ1-1	TGTGCCAGCAGCCCTCAGGGGAGGGCTGAAGCTTTCTTT	CASSPQGRAEAFF
TRBV7-3	.	.	TRBJ2-7	TGTGCCAGCAGCTTAGAAGCCCCAACGGTGGGAGGCGAGCAGTACTTC	CASSLEAPTVGGEQYF
TRBV7-9	.	.	TRBJ1-2	TGTGCCAGCACTTCTCCACAGGACTATGGCTACACCTTC	CASTSPQDYGYTF
TRBV5-4	few	TRBD2	TRBJ2-7	TGTGCCAGCAGCAGTATCCTAGCGGGGGGGCCCCACGAGCAGTACTTC	CASSSILAGGPHEQYF
TRBV11-3	.	.	TRBJ2-7	TGTGCCAGCAGCTGGGAATGGGGGACAATGTCCTACGAGCAGTACTTC	CASSWEWGTMSYEQYF
TRBV28	.	TRBD1	TRBJ1-2	TGTGCCAGCAGTCCTTTACAGGGGTTGAGGGTCGACTATGGCTACACCTTC	CASSPLQGLRVDYGYTF
TRBV27	.	.	TRBJ2-6	TGTGCCAGCAGCCCCTACTCTGGGGCCAACGTCCTGACTTTC	CASSPYSGANVLTF
TRBV7-9	.	TRBD1	TRBJ2-3	TGTGCCAGCAGCGCCAGGGGGGATACGCAGTATTTT	CASSARGDTQYF
TRBV4-3	.	.	TRBJ2-7	TGCGCCAGCAGCCAAGGCGCGCAGGGTGGTTACGAGCAGTACTTC	CASSQGAQGGYEQYF
TRBV27	.	.	TRBJ1-5	TGTGCCAGCAGAGACGGGTATAGCAATCAGCCCCAGCATTTT	CASRDGYSNQPQHF
TRBV9	few	.	TRBJ1-2	TGTGCCAGCAGCGAGAGGGGAGGTGGCTACACCTTC	CASSERGGGYTF